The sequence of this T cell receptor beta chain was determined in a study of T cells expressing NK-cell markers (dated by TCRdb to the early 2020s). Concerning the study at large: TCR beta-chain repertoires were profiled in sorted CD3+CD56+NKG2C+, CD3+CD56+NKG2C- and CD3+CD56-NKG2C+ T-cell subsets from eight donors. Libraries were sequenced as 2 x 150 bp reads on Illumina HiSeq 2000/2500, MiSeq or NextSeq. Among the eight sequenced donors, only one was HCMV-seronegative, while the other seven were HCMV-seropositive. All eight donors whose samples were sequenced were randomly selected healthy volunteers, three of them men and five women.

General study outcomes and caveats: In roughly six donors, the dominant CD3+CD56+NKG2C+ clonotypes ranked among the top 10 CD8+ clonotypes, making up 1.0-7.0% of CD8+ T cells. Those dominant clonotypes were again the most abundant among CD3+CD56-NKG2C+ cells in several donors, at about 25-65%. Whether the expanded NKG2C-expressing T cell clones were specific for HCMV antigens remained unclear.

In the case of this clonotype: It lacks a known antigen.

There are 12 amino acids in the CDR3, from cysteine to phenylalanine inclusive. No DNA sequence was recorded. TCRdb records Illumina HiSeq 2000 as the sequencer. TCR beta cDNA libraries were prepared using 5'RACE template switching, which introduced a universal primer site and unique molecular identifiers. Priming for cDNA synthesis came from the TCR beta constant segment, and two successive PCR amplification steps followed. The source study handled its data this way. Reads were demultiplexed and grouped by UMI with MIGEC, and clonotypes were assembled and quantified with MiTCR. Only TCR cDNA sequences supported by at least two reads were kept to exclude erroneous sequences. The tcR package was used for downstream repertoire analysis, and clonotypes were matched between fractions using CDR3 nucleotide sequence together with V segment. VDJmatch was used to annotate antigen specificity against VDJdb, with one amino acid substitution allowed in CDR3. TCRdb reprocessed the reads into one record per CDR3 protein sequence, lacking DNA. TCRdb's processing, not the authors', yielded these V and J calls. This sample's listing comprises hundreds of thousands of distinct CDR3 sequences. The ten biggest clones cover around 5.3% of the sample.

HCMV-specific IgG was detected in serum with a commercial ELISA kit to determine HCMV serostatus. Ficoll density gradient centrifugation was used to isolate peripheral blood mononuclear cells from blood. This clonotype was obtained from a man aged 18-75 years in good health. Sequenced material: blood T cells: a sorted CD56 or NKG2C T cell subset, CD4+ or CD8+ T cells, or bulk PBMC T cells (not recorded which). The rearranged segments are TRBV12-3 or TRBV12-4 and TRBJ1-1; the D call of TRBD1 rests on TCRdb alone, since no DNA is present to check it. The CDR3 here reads CASRQGNTEAFF.